This passage covers 2 T cell receptor beta chains from one sample sequenced in a study of TIL therapy for anti-PD-1-resistant metastatic lung cancer. The time point here: pre-treatment sample, taken before nivolumab and TIL therapy. Sequencing used immunoSEQ v3. Produced via immunoSEQ multiplex PCR; TCRdb's table is partial and in-frame only. The sample comprises about 60,000 clones, about 69% of which are singletons, and around 6.3% rests with the top ten. The sample consisted of blood, taken at baseline. The source is a person between 25 and 79 years old with non-small cell lung cancer.

The gene calls are TRBV11-2 and TRBJ2-5, with 9 bases identical to TRBD2. The CDR3 covers 17 residues. CDR1 and CDR2 (germline): SGHAT, FQNNGV. J was trimmed by 5 bases and V by 1 base; bases with no gene match: 11. This chain's CDR3 is CASSLVGLAGIGETQYF. CDR3 DNA sequence: TGTGCCAGCAGCTTAGTCGGCCTAGCGGGGATAGGTGAGACCCAGTACTTC. Combining the CDR3 with reference TRBV11-2 and TRBJ2-5 gives the whole variable domain EAGVAQSPRYKIIEKRQSVAFWCNPISGHATLYWYQQILGQGPKLLIQFQNNGVVDDSQLPKDRFSAERLKGVDSTLKIQPAKLEDSAVYLCASSLVGLAGIGETQYFGPGTRLLVL.

The chain combines TRBV27 with TRBJ1-6; 8 bases align to TRBD1. V gave up 2 bases and J gave up 5 bases; unmatched junction bases: 2. Per germline, CDR1 MNHEY and CDR2 SMNVEV (reference sequence). CDR3 length: 15 amino acids. CDR3 sequence (DNA): TGTGCCAGCAGTTTACAGACAGGGGATAATTCACCCCTCCACTTT. It encodes CASSLQTGDNSPLHF.